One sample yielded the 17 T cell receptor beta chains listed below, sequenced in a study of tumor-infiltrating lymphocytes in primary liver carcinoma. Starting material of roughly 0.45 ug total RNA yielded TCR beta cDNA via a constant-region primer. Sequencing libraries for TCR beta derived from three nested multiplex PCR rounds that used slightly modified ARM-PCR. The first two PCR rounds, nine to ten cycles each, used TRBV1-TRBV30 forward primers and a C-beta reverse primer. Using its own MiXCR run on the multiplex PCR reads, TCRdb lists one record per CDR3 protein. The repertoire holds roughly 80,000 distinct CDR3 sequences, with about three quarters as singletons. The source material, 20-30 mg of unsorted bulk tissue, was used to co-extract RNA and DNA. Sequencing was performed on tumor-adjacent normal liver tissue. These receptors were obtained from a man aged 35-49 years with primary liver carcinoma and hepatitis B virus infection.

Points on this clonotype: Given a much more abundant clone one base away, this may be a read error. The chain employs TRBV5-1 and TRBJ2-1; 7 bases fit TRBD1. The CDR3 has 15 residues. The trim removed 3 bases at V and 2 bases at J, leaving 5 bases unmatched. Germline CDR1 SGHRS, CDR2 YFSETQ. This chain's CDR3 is CASSYTGDAYNEQFF. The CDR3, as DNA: TGCGCCAGCAGCTATACAGGGGATGCCTACAATGAGCAGTTCTTC.

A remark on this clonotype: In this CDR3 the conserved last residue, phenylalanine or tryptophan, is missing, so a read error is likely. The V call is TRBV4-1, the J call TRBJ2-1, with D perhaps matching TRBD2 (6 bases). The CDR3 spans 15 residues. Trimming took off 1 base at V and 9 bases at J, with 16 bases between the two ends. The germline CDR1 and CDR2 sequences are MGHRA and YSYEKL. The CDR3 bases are TGCGCCAGCAGCCAAGCGGGGGACCACGTGTCTGAGCAGTTCATC. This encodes CASSQAGDHVSEQFI.

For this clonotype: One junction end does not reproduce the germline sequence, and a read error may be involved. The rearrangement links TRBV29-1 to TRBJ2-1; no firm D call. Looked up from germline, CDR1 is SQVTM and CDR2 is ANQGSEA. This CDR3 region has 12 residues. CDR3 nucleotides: TGCAGCGTTGATCAGCAGGCAGGTGAGCAGTCCTTC. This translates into CSVDQQAGEQSF.

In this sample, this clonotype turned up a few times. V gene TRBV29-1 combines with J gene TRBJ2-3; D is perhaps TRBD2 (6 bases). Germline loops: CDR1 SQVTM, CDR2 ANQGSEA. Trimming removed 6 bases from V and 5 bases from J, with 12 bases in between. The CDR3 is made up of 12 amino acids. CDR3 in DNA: TGCAGCGTCATCTTGGGGGGAGATACGCAGTATTTT. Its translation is CSVILGGDTQYF.

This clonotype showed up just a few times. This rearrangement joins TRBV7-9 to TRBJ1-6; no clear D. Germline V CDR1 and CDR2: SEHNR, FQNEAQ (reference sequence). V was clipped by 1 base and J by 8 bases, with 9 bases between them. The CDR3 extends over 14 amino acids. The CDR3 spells CASSLELAYSPLHF. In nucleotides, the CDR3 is TGTGCCAGCAGCTTAGAGTTGGCTTATTCACCCCTCCACTTT.

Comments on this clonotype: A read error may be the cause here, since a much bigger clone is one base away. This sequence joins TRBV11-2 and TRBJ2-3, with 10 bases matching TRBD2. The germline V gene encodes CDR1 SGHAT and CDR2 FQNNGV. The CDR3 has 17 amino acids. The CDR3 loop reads CAGSLISGRAAPLAQYF. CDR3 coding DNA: TGTGCCGGCAGCTTAATAAGCGGGAGGGCCGCCCCCCTCGCGCAGTATTTT.

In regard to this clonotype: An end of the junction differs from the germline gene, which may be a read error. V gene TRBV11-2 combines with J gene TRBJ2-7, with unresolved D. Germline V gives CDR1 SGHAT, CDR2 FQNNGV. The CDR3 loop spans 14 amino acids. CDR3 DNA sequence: TGTGGCAGCAGCTTAACCGACGGAGCCTATGAGCAGTACTTC. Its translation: CGSSLTDGAYEQYF.

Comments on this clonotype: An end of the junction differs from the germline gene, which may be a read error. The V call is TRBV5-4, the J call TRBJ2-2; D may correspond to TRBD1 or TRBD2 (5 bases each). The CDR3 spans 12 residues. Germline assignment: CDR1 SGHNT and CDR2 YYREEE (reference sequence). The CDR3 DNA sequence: TGTGTCGGCAGCCCCCCCACCGGGGACCTGTTTTTT. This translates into CVGSPPTGDLFF. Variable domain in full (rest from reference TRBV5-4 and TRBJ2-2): ETGVTQSPTHLIKTRGQQVTLRCSSQSGHNTVSWYQQALGQGPQFIFQYYREEENGRGNFPPRFSGLQFPNYSSELNVNALELDDSALYLCVGSPPTGDLFFGEGSRLTVL.

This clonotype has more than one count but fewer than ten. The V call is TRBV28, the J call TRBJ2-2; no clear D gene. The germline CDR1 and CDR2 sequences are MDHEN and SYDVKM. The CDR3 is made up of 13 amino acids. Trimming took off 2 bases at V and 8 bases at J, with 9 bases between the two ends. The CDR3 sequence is CASSLQTTGELFF. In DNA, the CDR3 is TGTGCCAGCAGTTTACAGACCACTGGGGAGCTGTTTTTT.

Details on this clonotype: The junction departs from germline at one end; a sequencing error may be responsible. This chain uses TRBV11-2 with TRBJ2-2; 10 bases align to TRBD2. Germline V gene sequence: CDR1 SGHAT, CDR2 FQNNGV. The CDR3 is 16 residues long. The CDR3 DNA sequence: TGTGCCAGCAGCTTAGTGGCTAGCGGGGGCACCGGGGAACTGTTTTTT. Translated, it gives CASSLVASGGTGELFF.

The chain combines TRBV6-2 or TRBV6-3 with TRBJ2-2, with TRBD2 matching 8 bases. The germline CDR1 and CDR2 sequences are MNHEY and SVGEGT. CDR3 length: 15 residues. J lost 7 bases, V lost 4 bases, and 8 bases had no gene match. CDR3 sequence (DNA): TGTGCCAGCAGTTCCTTAGCGGGACCCTTCGGGGAGCTGTTTTTT. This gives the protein CASSSLAGPFGELFF.

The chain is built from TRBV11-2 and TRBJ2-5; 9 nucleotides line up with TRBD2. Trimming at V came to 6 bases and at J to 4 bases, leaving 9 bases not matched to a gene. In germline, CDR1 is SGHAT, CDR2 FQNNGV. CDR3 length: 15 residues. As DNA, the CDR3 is TGTGCCAGCAGTCACAACCCGGGACTAGCAGAGACCCAGTACTTC. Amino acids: CASSHNPGLAETQYF.

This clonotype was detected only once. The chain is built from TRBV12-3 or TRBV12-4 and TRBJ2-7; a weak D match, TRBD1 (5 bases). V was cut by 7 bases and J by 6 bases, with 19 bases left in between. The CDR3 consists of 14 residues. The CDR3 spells CASTQGNGGAEQYF. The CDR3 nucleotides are TGTGCCAGCACCCAAGGCAACGGTGGGGCCGAGCAGTACTTC.

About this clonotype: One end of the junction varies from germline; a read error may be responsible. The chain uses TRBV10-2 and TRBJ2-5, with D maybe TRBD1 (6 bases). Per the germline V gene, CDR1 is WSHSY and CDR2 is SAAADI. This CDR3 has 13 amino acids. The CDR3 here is CASTRGNQESQYF. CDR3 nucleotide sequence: TGCGCCAGCACCAGGGGAAATCAAGAGTCCCAGTACTTC.

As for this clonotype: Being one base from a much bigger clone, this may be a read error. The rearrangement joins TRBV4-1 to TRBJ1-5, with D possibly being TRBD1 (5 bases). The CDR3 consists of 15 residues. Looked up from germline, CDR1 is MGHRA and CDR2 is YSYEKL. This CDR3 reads CASSPIEGSNQSQHF. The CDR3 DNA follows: TGCGCCAGCAGTCCCATAGAGGGGAGCAATCAGTCCCAGCATTTT.

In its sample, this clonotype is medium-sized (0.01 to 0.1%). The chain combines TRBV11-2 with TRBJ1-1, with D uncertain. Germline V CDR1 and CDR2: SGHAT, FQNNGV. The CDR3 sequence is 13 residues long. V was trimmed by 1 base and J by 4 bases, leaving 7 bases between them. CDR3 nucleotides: TGTGCCAGCAGCTTAGCCAGGAGCACTGAAGCTTTCTTT. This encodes CASSLARSTEAFF.

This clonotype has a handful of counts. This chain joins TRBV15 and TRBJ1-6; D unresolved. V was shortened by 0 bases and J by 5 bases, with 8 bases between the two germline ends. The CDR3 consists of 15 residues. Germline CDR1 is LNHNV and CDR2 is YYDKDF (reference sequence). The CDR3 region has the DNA TGTGCCACCAGCAGAGATCCCGGCAATAATTCACCCCTCCACTTT. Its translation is CATSRDPGNNSPLHF.